This T cell receptor (beta chain) was identified in a study of shared clonotypes between healthy human individuals. Study findings and constraints: Genetic and exposure-history diversity was limited by the few donors. Estimated richness was generally greater in naive than memory subsets. Naive CD4 clonotype sharing across a handful of donors was approximately 5%. Clonotype sharing among donors likely depends on sequencing depth.

Worth noting for this clone: Its antigen remains unidentified.

Some clones are missing from TCRdb's copy, which holds only in-frame ones; the method was immunoSEQ multiplex PCR. The sample contains some 1 million clones, approximately 72% of which appear only once. This CDR3 has 16 residues. With 1 base clipped from V and 7 bases from J, the junction kept 7 bases outside the gene matches. The germline V gene encodes CDR1 MNHEY and CDR2 SMNVEV (reference sequence). Sequencing input: memory CD4+ T cells sorted from blood. Sample subset: CD45RA-negative fraction. The sequence derives from a man aged 18 to 30 in good health. The chain carries TRBV27 and TRBJ1-4; 9 positions match TRBD1. The DNA of the CDR3 is TGTGCCAGCAGTTTATGGGGGACAGGGAATATTGAAAAACTGTTTTTT. It codes for CASSLWGTGNIEKLFF.